This is a list of T cell receptor beta chains from one sample in a study of blood T cell repertoires in COVID-19. Some clones are missing from TCRdb's copy, which holds only in-frame ones; the method was immunoSEQ multiplex PCR. The sample lists 35,000 or so clones; approximately 86% were seen once. Sequenced input: peripheral blood. The receptor source for this set is a human donor in a cohort sampled during active COVID-19. Both conserved end residues are part of each CDR3. A D gene is named only where the DNA matches it firmly. Only some rows state a clone size, as once, few, many or a class for expanded clones.

TGTGCCAGCAGCCCCCGGGACAGATTGAACACTGAAGCTTTCTTT,CASSPRDRLNTEAFF,NA,TRBJ1-1,15,TRBV3-1/TRBV3-2,TRBD1
TGTGCCAGTAGTAATGTAGCGGGCCCCTACGAGCAGTACTTC,CASSNVAGPYEQYF,NA,TRBJ2-7,14,TRBV19,TRBD2
TGTGCCAGCAGGGGGAGCGGGGCCGGACGGTCCCAGTACTTC,CASRGSGAGRSQYF,NA,TRBJ2-5,14,TRBV27,TRBD2
TGTGCCAGCAGCTCAGAGAGGAAAGATTCACCCCTCCACTTT,CASSSERKDSPLHF,NA,TRBJ1-6,14,TRBV5-6,NA
TGTGCCAGCAGCCCCAGCGGGTACGAGCAGTACTTC,CASSPSGYEQYF,NA,TRBJ2-7,12,TRBV12-3/TRBV12-4,NA
TGTGCCAGCAGTGAACTAGCGGGCTCCTACAATGAGCAGTTCTTC,CASSELAGSYNEQFF,once,TRBJ2-1,15,TRBV6-1,TRBD2
TGTGCCAGCAGTTTCGCGGGGATTGGAACTGAAGCTTTCTTT,CASSFAGIGTEAFF,NA,TRBJ1-1,14,TRBV6-2/TRBV6-3,NA
TGTGCCAGCAGCTCGTCGACTCGGGAGCAGTTCTTC,CASSSSTREQFF,NA,TRBJ2-1,12,TRBV7-3,NA
TGTGCCATCAGTGAGCCCGGGACTAGCGGGGACAATGAGCAGTTCTTC,CAISEPGTSGDNEQFF,NA,TRBJ2-1,16,TRBV10-3,TRBD2
TGTGCCAGCAGATGGATGGGAGATAATTCACCCCTCCACTTT,CASRWMGDNSPLHF,NA,TRBJ1-6,14,TRBV6-6,NA
TGTGCCAGCAGCTTAGAGCGGGGCCCCAATGAGCAGTTCTTC,CASSLERGPNEQFF,NA,TRBJ2-1,14,TRBV7-8,TRBD2
TGTGCCTGCTCCGACTGGGCAAGGGGAGAGCAGTACTTC,CACSDWARGEQYF,once,TRBJ2-7,13,TRBV27,NA
TGTGCCAGCAGCCAAGATGGGTTTGGGCGGACCCAGTACTTC,CASSQDGFGRTQYF,NA,TRBJ2-5,14,TRBV3-1/TRBV3-2,NA
TGTGCCAGCAGTTACGTAGGGGGTATGTACTACGAGCAGTACTTC,CASSYVGGMYYEQYF,NA,TRBJ2-7,15,TRBV6-2/TRBV6-3,NA
TGTGCCAGCAGCCCCGGACTACCGTACACAGATACGCAGTATTTT,CASSPGLPYTDTQYF,NA,TRBJ2-3,15,TRBV28,NA
TGTGCCATCGGGACTAGCGGGGGTCAGTACGAGCAGTACTTC,CAIGTSGGQYEQYF,NA,TRBJ2-7,14,TRBV10-3,TRBD2
TGCGCCAGCAGCTTGGCGCGACGGACAGGGGAAAACGAGACCCAGTACTTC,CASSLARRTGENETQYF,NA,TRBJ2-5,17,TRBV5-1,TRBD1
TGTGCCAGCAGCTTAGTTTCGGGAGCAGGCACAGATACGCAGTATTTT,CASSLVSGAGTDTQYF,once,TRBJ2-3,16,TRBV7-9,NA
TGTGCCAGTCGACGGGGGGGGATGAACACTGAAGCTTTCTTT,CASRRGGMNTEAFF,NA,TRBJ1-1,14,TRBV11-2,NA
TGTGCCAGCACCTCAGGGGCAGGAGGCAACTACGAGCAGTACTTC,CASTSGAGGNYEQYF,NA,TRBJ2-7,15,TRBV3-1/TRBV3-2,NA
TGTGCCAGCAGGCCTAGGGGCGCGAAAGCTGGGGCCAACGTCCTGACTTTC,CASRPRGAKAGANVLTF,NA,TRBJ2-6,17,TRBV27,NA
TGTGCCGGCCGTAGCGGGAGTTCAGATACGCAGTATTTT,CAGRSGSSDTQYF,NA,TRBJ2-3,13,TRBV13,TRBD2
TGTGCCAGCAGCTTAGCCGAAAGCGCGTACTTC,CASSLAESAYF,few,TRBJ2-5,11,TRBV7-2,NA
TGTGCCAGCAGCCTAGCGGGGGGGCCATCAGATACGCAGTATTTT,CASSLAGGPSDTQYF,few,TRBJ2-3,15,TRBV7-8,TRBD2
TGTGCCAGCTCACCAGGGGCTAAGGGGGAAAAACTGTTTTTT,CASSPGAKGEKLFF,NA,TRBJ1-4,14,TRBV18,NA